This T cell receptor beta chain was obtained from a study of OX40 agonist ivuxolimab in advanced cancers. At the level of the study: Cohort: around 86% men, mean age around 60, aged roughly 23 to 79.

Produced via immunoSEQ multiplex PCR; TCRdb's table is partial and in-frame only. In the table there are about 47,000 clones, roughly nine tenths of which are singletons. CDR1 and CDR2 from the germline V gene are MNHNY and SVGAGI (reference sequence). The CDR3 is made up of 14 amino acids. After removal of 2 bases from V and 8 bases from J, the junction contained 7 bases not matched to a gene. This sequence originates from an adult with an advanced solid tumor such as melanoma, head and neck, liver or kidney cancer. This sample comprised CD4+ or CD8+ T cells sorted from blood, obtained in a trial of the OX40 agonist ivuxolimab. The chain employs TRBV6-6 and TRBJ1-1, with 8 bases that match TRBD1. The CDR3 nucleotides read TGTGCCAGCAGTTACATTGACAGGGGAGACGAAGCTTTCTTT. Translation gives CASSYIDRGDEAFF.